These T cell receptor beta chains were read from a single sample in a study of shared clonotypes between healthy human individuals. The data were produced by immunoSEQ multiplex PCR, yet TCRdb's version contains in-frame clones alone and is incomplete. This sample has about 2,200,000 clones, with around 93% found just once. What was sequenced was naive CD8+ T cells from PBMCs. Receptor source: a man between 18 and 29 years old in good health. Some clones in this sample may be carry-over from other donors' samples. CDR3s include the opening cysteine and the closing phenylalanine or tryptophan. A D gene is named only where the DNA matches it firmly. Part of the rows lack a size; the others show once, few, many or a class for expanded clones.

d_gene: NA
j_gene: TRBJ2-7
abundance: NA
v_gene: TRBV14
CDR3aa: CASSQSGPTAYEQYF
CDR3nt: TGTGCCAGCAGCCAAAGCGGACCTACGGCCTACGAGCAGTACTTC

d_gene: TRBD2
j_gene: TRBJ2-7
abundance: NA
v_gene: TRBV7-9
CDR3aa: CASSRRGGGAYEQYF
CDR3nt: TGTGCCAGCAGCCGACGTGGCGGGGGAGCCTACGAGCAGTACTTC

d_gene: TRBD1
j_gene: TRBJ1-6
abundance: NA
v_gene: TRBV6-5
CDR3aa: CASSRDRGGSPLHF
CDR3nt: TGTGCCAGCAGTAGGGACAGGGGTGGGTCACCCCTCCACTTT

d_gene: TRBD2
j_gene: TRBJ2-1
abundance: once
v_gene: TRBV11-2
CDR3aa: CASSLAPSGRYEQFF
CDR3nt: TGTGCCAGCAGCTTAGCTCCTAGCGGGAGATATGAGCAGTTCTTC

d_gene: NA
j_gene: TRBJ2-7
abundance: NA
v_gene: TRBV27
CDR3aa: CASSSPRTGRDEQYF
CDR3nt: TGTGCCAGCAGTTCGCCCCGGACAGGGAGGGACGAGCAGTACTTC

d_gene: NA
j_gene: TRBJ1-1
abundance: NA
v_gene: TRBV9
CDR3aa: CASSSLGSTEASF
CDR3nt: TGTGCCAGCAGTTCTTTGGGGAGCACTGAAGCTTCCTTT

d_gene: NA
j_gene: TRBJ2-7
abundance: NA
v_gene: TRBV5-6
CDR3aa: CASSPGPGGGAEQYF
CDR3nt: TGTGCCAGCAGCCCGGGACCGGGCGGAGGGGCCGAGCAGTACTTC

d_gene: NA
j_gene: TRBJ1-2
abundance: NA
v_gene: TRBV11-2
CDR3aa: CASSLSGPQRGYTF
CDR3nt: TGTGCCAGCAGCTTATCGGGCCCACAGAGGGGCTACACCTTC

d_gene: TRBD1
j_gene: TRBJ2-7
abundance: NA
v_gene: TRBV7-9
CDR3aa: CASIGTENYEQYF
CDR3nt: TGTGCCAGCATAGGGACAGAGAACTACGAGCAGTACTTC

d_gene: NA
j_gene: TRBJ2-1
abundance: NA
v_gene: TRBV11-3
CDR3aa: CASSPSRGTMNNEQFF
CDR3nt: TGTGCCAGCAGCCCAAGTCGCGGGACAATGAACAATGAGCAGTTCTTC

d_gene: TRBD1
j_gene: TRBJ1-2
abundance: NA
v_gene: TRBV6-1
CDR3aa: CASRQTGWLAYGYTF
CDR3nt: TGTGCCAGCAGACAGACAGGGTGGTTGGCCTATGGCTACACCTTC

d_gene: NA
j_gene: TRBJ2-7
abundance: NA
v_gene: TRBV28
CDR3aa: CASSDLGVYEQYF
CDR3nt: TGTGCCAGCAGTGACTTAGGGGTTTACGAGCAGTACTTC

d_gene: NA
j_gene: TRBJ2-1
abundance: NA
v_gene: TRBV6-1
CDR3aa: CASSGREFSYNEQFF
CDR3nt: TGTGCCAGCAGCGGCAGGGAGTTCTCCTACAATGAGCAGTTCTTC

d_gene: NA
j_gene: TRBJ2-3
abundance: NA
v_gene: TRBV18
CDR3aa: CASSPNRIGTSLIYTDTQYF
CDR3nt: TGTGCCAGCTCACCGAATCGAATTGGGACCTCTCTAATCTACACAGATACGCAGTATTTT

d_gene: TRBD1
j_gene: TRBJ1-4
abundance: NA
v_gene: TRBV6-1
CDR3aa: CASRRDRGEEKLFF
CDR3nt: TGTGCCAGCAGGAGGGACAGGGGGGAGGAAAAACTGTTTTTT

d_gene: TRBD2
j_gene: TRBJ2-2
abundance: NA
v_gene: TRBV13
CDR3aa: CASSTRTSGRRTGELFF
CDR3nt: TGTGCCAGCAGCACAAGGACTAGCGGGAGGAGGACCGGGGAGCTGTTTTTT

d_gene: NA
j_gene: TRBJ2-7
abundance: once
v_gene: TRBV27
CDR3aa: CASRVRASSYEQYF
CDR3nt: TGTGCCAGCAGAGTAAGGGCTTCCTCCTACGAGCAGTACTTC

d_gene: NA
j_gene: TRBJ2-3
abundance: NA
v_gene: TRBV25-1
CDR3aa: CASSEPGTHSGQDTQYF
CDR3nt: TGTGCCAGCAGTGAACCCGGGACCCACAGCGGACAAGATACGCAGTATTTT

d_gene: NA
j_gene: TRBJ2-2
abundance: NA
v_gene: TRBV29-1
CDR3aa: CSVVHSGELFF
CDR3nt: TGCAGCGTTGTACATTCCGGGGAGCTGTTTTTT

d_gene: NA
j_gene: TRBJ1-2
abundance: NA
v_gene: TRBV11-2
CDR3aa: CASSGWTQLNYGYTF
CDR3nt: TGTGCCAGCAGCGGATGGACTCAGCTCAACTATGGCTACACCTTC

d_gene: TRBD2
j_gene: TRBJ2-7
abundance: NA
v_gene: TRBV28
CDR3aa: CASRGRLAGHPTSYEQYF
CDR3nt: TGTGCCAGCAGGGGCCGGTTAGCGGGACACCCCACCTCCTACGAGCAGTACTTC

d_gene: TRBD2
j_gene: TRBJ2-1
abundance: NA
v_gene: TRBV6-1
CDR3aa: CASSEYIGRANEQFF
CDR3nt: TGTGCCAGCAGTGAATATATCGGGAGGGCCAATGAGCAGTTCTTC

d_gene: NA
j_gene: TRBJ2-5
abundance: NA
v_gene: TRBV9
CDR3aa: CASNLKGTTQYF
CDR3nt: TGTGCCAGCAACTTGAAAGGGACAACCCAGTACTTC

d_gene: TRBD1
j_gene: TRBJ2-7
abundance: NA
v_gene: TRBV5-6
CDR3aa: CASSPGTGRPYEQYF
CDR3nt: TGTGCCAGCAGCCCAGGGACAGGGAGACCCTACGAGCAGTACTTC

d_gene: TRBD2
j_gene: TRBJ2-2
abundance: NA
v_gene: TRBV18
CDR3aa: CASSRYKTSGSANTGELFF
CDR3nt: TGTGCCAGCTCACGATACAAGACTAGCGGGAGCGCGAACACCGGGGAGCTGTTTTTT

d_gene: NA
j_gene: TRBJ1-1
abundance: NA
v_gene: TRBV11-2
CDR3aa: CASSLTREYTEAFF
CDR3nt: TGTGCCAGCAGCCTAACGCGGGAGTACACTGAAGCTTTCTTT

d_gene: NA
j_gene: TRBJ2-5
abundance: NA
v_gene: TRBV7-9
CDR3aa: CASSLTQGLEETQYF
CDR3nt: TGTGCCAGCAGCTTAACCCAGGGTTTAGAAGAGACCCAGTACTTC

d_gene: TRBD1
j_gene: TRBJ2-7
abundance: NA
v_gene: TRBV28
CDR3aa: CASSLRTGTYEQYF
CDR3nt: TGTGCCAGCAGCCTAAGGACAGGAACCTACGAGCAGTACTTC

d_gene: TRBD1
j_gene: TRBJ1-4
abundance: NA
v_gene: TRBV10-3
CDR3aa: CAISEGQGATNEKLFF
CDR3nt: TGTGCCATCAGTGAAGGACAGGGAGCAACTAATGAAAAACTGTTTTTT

d_gene: NA
j_gene: TRBJ1-5
abundance: NA
v_gene: TRBV9
CDR3aa: CASSVGDGQPQHF
CDR3nt: TGTGCCAGCAGCGTAGGGGATGGGCAGCCCCAGCATTTT

d_gene: NA
j_gene: TRBJ1-1
abundance: NA
v_gene: TRBV9
CDR3aa: CASSPRASNTEAFF
CDR3nt: TGTGCCAGCAGCCCCCGGGCATCTAACACTGAAGCTTTCTTT